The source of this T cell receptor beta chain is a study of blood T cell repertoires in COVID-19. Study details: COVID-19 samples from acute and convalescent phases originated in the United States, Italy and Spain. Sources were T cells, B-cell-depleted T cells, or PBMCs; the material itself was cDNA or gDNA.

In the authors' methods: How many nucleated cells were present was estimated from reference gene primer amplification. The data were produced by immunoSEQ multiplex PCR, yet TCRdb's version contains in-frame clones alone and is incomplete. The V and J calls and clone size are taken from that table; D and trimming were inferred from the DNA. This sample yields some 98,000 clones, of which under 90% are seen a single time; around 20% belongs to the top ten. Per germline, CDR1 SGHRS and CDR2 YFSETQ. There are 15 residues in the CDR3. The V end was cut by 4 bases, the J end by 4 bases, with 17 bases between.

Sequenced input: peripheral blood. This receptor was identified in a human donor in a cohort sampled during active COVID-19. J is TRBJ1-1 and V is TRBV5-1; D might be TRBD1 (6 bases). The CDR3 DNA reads TGCGCCAGCAGCCAGCTTTGGGCAGGGGTCACTGAAGCTTTCTTT. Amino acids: CASSQLWAGVTEAFF.